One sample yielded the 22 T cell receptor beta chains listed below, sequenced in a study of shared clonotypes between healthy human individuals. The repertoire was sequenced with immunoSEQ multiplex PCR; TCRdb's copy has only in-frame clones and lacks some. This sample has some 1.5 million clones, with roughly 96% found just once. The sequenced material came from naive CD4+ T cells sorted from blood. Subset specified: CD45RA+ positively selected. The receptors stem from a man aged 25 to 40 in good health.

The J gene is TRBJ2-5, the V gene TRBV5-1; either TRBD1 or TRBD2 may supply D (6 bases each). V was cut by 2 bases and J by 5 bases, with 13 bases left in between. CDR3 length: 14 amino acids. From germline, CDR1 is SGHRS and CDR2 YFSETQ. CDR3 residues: CASSFYGGLETQYF. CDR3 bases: TGCGCCAGCAGCTTTTATGGGGGGCTCGAGACCCAGTACTTC.

The CDR3 protein is CASSPLGAQYF. The CDR3 region has the DNA TGTGCCAGCAGCCCTTTAGGGGCCCAGTACTTC. The chain carries TRBV7-2 and TRBJ2-5, with D perhaps matching TRBD1 (5 bases). Germline CDR1 is SGHTA and CDR2 is FQGNSA. The CDR3 is made up of 11 amino acids. Between the trimmed V and J ends, which lost 5 bases and 9 bases, there was a span of 10 bases.

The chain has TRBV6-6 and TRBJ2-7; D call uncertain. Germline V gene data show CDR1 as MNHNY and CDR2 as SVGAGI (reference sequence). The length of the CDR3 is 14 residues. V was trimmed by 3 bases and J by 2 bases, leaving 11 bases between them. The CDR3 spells CASSYHHEAYEQYF. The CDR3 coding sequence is TGTGCCAGCAGTTATCACCATGAAGCCTACGAGCAGTACTTC.

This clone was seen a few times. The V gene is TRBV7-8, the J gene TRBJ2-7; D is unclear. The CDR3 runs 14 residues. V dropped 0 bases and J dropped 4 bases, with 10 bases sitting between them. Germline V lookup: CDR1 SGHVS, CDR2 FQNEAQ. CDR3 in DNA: TGTGCCAGCAGCTTAGCGAGGACCGCTTACGAGCAGTACTTC. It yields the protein CASSLARTAYEQYF.

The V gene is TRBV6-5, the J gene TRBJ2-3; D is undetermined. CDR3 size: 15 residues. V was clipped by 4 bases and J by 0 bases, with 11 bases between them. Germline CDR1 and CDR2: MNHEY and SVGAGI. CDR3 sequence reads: CASSSITPSTDTQYF. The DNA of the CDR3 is TGTGCCAGCAGTTCCATCACCCCTAGCACAGATACGCAGTATTTT.

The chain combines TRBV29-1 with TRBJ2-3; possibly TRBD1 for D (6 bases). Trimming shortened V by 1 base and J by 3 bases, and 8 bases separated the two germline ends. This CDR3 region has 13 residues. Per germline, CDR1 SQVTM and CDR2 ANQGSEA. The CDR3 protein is CSVEATGTDTQYF. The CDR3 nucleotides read TGCAGCGTTGAAGCCACAGGGACAGATACGCAGTATTTT.

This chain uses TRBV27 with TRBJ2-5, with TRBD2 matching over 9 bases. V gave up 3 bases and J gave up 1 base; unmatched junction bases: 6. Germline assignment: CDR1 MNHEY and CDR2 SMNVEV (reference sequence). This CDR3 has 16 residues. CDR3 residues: CASSFILAGGQETQYF. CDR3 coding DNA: TGTGCCAGCAGTTTCATACTAGCGGGTGGCCAAGAGACCCAGTACTTC.

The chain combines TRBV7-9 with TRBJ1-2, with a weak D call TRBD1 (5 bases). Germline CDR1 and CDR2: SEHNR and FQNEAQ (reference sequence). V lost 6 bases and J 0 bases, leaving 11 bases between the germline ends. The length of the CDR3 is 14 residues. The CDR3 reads CASREQVANYGYTF. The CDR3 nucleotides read TGTGCCAGCAGGGAACAGGTCGCTAACTATGGCTACACCTTC.

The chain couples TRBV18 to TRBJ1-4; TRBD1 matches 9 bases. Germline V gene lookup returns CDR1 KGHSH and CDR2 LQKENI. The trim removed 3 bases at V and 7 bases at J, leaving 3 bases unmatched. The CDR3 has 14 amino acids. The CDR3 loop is CASSPTGGGEKLFF. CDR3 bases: TGTGCCAGCTCACCGACAGGGGGTGGTGAAAAACTGTTTTTT. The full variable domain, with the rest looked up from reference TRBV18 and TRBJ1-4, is NAGVMQNPRHLVRRRGQEARLRCSPMKGHSHVYWYRQLPEEGLKFMVYLQKENIIDESGMPKERFSAEFPKEGPSILRIQQVVRGDSAAYFCASSPTGGGEKLFFGSGTQLSVL.

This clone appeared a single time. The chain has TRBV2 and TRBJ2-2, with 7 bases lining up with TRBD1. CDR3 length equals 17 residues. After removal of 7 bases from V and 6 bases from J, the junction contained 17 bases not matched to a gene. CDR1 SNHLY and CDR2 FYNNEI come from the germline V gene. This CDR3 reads CASTRLQTGKGPGELFF. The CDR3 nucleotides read TGTGCCAGCACCCGACTCCAGACAGGGAAAGGGCCCGGGGAGCTGTTTTTT.

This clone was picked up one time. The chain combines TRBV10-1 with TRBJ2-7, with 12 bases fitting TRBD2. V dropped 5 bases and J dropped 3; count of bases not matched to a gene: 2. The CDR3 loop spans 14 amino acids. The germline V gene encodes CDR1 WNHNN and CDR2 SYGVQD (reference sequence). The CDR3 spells CASSRTSGVYEQYF. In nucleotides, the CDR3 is TGCGCCAGCAGTAGGACTAGCGGGGTCTACGAGCAGTACTTC.

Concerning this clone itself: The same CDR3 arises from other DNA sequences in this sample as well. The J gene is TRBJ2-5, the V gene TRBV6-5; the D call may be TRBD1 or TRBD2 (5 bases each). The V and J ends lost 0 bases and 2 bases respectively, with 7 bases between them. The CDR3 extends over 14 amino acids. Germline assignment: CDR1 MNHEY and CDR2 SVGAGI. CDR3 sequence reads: CASSYSGVQETQYF. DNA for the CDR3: TGTGCCAGCAGTTACTCGGGGGTGCAAGAGACCCAGTACTTC.

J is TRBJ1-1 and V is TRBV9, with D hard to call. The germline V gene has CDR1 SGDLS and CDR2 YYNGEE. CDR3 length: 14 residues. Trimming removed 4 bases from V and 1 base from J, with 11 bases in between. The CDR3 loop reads CASSKTDGNTEAFF. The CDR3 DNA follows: TGTGCCAGCAGCAAGACGGACGGGAACACTGAAGCTTTCTTT.

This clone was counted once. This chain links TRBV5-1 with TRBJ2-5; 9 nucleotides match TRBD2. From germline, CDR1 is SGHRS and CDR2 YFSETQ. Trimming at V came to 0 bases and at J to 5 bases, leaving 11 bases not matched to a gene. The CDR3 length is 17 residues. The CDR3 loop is CASSLGVSGRSGETQYF. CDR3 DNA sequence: TGCGCCAGCAGCTTGGGGGTTAGCGGGAGAAGTGGGGAGACCCAGTACTTC.

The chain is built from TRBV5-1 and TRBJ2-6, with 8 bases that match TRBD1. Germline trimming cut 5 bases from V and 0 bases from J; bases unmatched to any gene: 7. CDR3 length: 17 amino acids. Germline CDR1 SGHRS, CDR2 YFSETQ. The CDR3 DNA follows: TGCGCCAGCAGACCGAGACAGGGGATCTCTGGGGCCAACGTCCTGACTTTC. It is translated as CASRPRQGISGANVLTF. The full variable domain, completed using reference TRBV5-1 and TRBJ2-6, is KAGVTQTPRYLIKTRGQQVTLSCSPISGHRSVSWYQQTPGQGLQFLFEYFSETQRNKGNFPGRFSGRQFSNSRSEMNVSTLELGDSALYLCASRPRQGISGANVLTFGAGSRLTVL.

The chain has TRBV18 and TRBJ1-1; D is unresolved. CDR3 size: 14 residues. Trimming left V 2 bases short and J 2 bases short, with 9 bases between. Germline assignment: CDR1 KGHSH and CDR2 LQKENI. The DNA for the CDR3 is TGTGCCAGCTCACCAGATTCTGTTAACACTGAAGCTTTCTTT. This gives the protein CASSPDSVNTEAFF.

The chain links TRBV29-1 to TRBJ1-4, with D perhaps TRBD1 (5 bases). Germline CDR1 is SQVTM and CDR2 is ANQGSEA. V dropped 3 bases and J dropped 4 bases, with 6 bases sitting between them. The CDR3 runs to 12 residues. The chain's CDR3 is CSVEGDNEKLFF. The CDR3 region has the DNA TGCAGCGTTGAGGGGGATAATGAAAAACTGTTTTTT.

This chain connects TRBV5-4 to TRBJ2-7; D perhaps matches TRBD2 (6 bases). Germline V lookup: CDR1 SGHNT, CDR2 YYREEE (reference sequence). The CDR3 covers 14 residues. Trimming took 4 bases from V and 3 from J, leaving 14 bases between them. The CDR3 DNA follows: TGTGCCAGCAGCGTGGGTAGCGGACACTACGAGCAGTACTTC. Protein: CASSVGSGHYEQYF.

The CDR3 here is CASSFSGRGQPQHF. The CDR3 bases are TGTGCCAGCAGCTTTTCGGGACGGGGTCAGCCCCAGCATTTT. This chain joins TRBV7-9 and TRBJ1-5; a possible D gene is TRBD1 (5 bases). Germline V lookup: CDR1 SEHNR, CDR2 FQNEAQ (reference sequence). V was cut by 3 bases and J by 6 bases, with 12 bases left in between. This CDR3 is 14 amino acids long.

The CDR3: CASSPLGWPSGSVTDTQYF. Here the CDR3 DNA reads TGTGCCAGCAGCCCGCTCGGGTGGCCTAGCGGGAGTGTCACAGATACGCAGTATTTT. The V gene is TRBV12-1, the J gene TRBJ2-3; the table's D gene call, TRBD2, was not cross checked with the DNA. TRBV12-1 is annotated as a pseudogene. There are 19 residues in the CDR3.

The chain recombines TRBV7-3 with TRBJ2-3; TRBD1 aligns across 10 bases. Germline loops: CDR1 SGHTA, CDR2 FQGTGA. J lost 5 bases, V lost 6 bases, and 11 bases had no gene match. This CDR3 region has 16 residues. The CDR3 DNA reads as TGTGCCAGCAGAGACGCCGGGACAGGGGTGAGAGATACGCAGTATTTT. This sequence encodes CASRDAGTGVRDTQYF.

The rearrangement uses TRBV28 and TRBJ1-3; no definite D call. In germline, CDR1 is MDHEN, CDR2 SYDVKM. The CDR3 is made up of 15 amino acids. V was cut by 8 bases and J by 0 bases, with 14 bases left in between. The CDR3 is CASSRPRSSGNTIYF. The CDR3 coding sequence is TGTGCCAGCTCAAGGCCCCGGAGCTCTGGAAACACCATATATTTT.